This T cell receptor (beta chain) is drawn from a study of blood T cell repertoires in COVID-19. Background on the study: Sites in the United States, Italy and Spain provided acute and convalescent COVID-19 samples. The analysed material was cDNA or gDNA that came from T cells, B-cell-depleted T cells, or PBMCs.

In the source study's methods: Amplification of reference gene primers was used by the study to estimate nucleated cell counts. Clones were sequenced by immunoSEQ multiplex PCR, and TCRdb holds only the in-frame ones, with some missing. The DNA gave D and trimming, while V, J and clone size come from that table. The sample includes 70,000 to 85,000 clones, about 82% of them seen just once. The V gene lost 2 bases and the J gene lost 15 bases, with 17 bases spanning the gap. The CDR3 totals 12 residues. CDR1 and CDR2 (germline): SQVTM, ANQGSEA. This chain connects TRBV29-1 to TRBJ2-1; tentative D call: TRBD2 (6 bases). Sequencing was done on a sample of peripheral blood. This TCR came from a woman older than 75 in a cohort sampled during active or convalescent COVID-19. This CDR3 reads CSVELRGGIWFF. In DNA form, the CDR3 reads TGCAGCGTTGAACTACGCGGCGGGATCTGGTTCTTC.